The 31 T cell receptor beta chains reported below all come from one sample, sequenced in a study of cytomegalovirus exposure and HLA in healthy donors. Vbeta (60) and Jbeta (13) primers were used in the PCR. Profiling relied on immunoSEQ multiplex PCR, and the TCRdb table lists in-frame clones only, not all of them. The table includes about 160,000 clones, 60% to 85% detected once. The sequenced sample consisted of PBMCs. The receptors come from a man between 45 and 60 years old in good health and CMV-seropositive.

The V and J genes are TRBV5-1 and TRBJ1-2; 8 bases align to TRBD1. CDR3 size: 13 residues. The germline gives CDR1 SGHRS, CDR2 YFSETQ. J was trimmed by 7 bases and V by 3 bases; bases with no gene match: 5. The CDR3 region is CASSYLDRGGYTF. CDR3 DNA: TGCGCCAGCAGCTACCTCGACAGGGGTGGCTACACCTTC.

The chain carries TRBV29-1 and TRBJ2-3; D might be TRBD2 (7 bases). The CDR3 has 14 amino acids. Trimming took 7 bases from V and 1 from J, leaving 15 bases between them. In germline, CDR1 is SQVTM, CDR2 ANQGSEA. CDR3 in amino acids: CSEKGGDGTDTQYF. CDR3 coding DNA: TGCAGCGAGAAGGGGGGGGATGGCACAGATACGCAGTATTTT.

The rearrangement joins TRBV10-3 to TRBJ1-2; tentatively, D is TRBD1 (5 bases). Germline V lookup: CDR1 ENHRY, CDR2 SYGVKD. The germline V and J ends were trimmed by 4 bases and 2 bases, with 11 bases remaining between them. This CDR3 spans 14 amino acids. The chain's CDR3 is CAISGGDLNYGYTF. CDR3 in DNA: TGTGCCATCAGTGGCGGGGACCTGAACTATGGCTACACCTTC.

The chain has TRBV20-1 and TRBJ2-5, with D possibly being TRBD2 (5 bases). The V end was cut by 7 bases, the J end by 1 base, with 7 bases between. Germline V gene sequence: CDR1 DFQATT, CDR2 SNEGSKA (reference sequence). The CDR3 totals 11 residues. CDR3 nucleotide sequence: TGCAGTGGGGAGAGCCAAGAGACCCAGTACTTC. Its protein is CSGESQETQYF.

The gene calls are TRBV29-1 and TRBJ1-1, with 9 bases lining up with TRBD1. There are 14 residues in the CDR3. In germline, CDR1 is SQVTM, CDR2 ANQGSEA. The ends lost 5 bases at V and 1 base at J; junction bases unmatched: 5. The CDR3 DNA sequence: TGCAGCGTTTGGGACAGGGACCCGAACACTGAAGCTTTCTTT. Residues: CSVWDRDPNTEAFF. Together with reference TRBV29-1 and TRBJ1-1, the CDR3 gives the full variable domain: SAVISQKPSRDICQRGTSLTIQCQVDSQVTMMFWYRQQPGQSLTLIATANQGSEATYESGFVIDKFPISRPNLTFSTLTVSNMSPEDSSIYLCSVWDRDPNTEAFFGQGTRLTVV.

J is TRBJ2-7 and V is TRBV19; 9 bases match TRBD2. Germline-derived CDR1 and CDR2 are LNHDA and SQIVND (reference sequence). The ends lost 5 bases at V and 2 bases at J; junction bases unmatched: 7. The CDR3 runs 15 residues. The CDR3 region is CASSFRPSGTYEQYF. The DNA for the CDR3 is TGTGCCAGTAGTTTTAGGCCTAGCGGGACCTACGAGCAGTACTTC.

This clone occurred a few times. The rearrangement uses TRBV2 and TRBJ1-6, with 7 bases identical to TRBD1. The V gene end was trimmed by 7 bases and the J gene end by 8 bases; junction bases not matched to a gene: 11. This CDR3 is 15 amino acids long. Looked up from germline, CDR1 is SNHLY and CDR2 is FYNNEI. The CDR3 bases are TGTGCCAGCAACCCGTTAGGGGGCATCGATTCACCCCTCCACTTT. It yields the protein CASNPLGGIDSPLHF.

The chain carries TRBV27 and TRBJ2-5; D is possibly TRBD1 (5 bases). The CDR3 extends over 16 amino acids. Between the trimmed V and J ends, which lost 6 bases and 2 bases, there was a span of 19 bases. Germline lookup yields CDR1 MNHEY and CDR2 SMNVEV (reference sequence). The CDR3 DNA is TGTGCCAGCAGCCCGTGGCAGGGCGTAATACAAGAGACCCAGTACTTC. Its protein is CASSPWQGVIQETQYF.

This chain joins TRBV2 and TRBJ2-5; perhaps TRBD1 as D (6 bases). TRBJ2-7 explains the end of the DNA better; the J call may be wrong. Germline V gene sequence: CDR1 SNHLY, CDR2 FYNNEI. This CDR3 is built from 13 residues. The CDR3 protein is CASGTGIAYEQYF. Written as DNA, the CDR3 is TGTGCCAGCGGAACAGGGATTGCCTACGAGCAGTACTTC.

The CDR3 protein is CASSSQAGSSYNEQFF. CDR3 nucleotide sequence: TGCGCCAGCAGCTCGCAAGCGGGGAGCTCCTACAATGAGCAGTTCTTC. This sequence joins TRBV5-1 and TRBJ2-1, with TRBD2 identical over 7 bases. Germline V gene sequence: CDR1 SGHRS, CDR2 YFSETQ. Unmatched junction bases numbered 6, after V lost 3 bases and J lost 0 bases. There are 16 residues in the CDR3.

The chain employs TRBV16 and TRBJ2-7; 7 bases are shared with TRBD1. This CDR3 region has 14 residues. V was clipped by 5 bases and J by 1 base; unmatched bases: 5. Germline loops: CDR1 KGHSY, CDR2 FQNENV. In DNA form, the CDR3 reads TGTGCCAGCAGCACCGGGACAGCATCCTACGAGCAGTACTTC. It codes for CASSTGTASYEQYF.

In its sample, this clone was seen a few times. Written as DNA, the CDR3 is TGTGCCAGCAGTGAACCATCGGGCCGTGGGGAGACTGAAGCTTTCTTT. It yields the protein CASSEPSGRGETEAFF. This chain uses TRBV25-1 with TRBJ1-1, with D unresolved. Germline-derived CDR1 and CDR2 are MGHDK and SYGVNS. The CDR3 spans 16 residues. V lost 2 bases, J lost 5 bases, and 18 bases lay in between.

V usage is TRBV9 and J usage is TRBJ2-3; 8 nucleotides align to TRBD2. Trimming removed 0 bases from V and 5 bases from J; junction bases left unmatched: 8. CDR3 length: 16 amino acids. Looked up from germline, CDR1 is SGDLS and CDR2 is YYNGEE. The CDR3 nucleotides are TGTGCCAGCAGCGTAGTTGGAGCGGGAGCTGAAGATACGCAGTATTTT. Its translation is CASSVVGAGAEDTQYF. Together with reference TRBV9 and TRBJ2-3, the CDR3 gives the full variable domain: DSGVTQTPKHLITATGQRVTLRCSPRSGDLSVYWYQQSLDQGLQFLIQYYNGEERAKGNILERFSAQQFPDLHSELNLSSLELGDSALYFCASSVVGAGAEDTQYFGPGTRLTVL.

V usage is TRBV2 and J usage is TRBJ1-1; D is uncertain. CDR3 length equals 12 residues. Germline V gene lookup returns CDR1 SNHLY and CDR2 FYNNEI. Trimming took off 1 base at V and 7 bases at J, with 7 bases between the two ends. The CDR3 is CASSEGRGEAFF. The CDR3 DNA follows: TGTGCCAGCAGTGAAGGTCGCGGTGAAGCTTTCTTT.

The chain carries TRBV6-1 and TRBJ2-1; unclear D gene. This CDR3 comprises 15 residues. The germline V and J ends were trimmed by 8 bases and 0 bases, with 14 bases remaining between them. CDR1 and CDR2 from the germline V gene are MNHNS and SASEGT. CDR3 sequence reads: CASVLGSSSYNEQFF. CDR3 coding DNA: TGTGCCAGCGTCCTGGGCAGCAGCTCCTACAATGAGCAGTTCTTC.

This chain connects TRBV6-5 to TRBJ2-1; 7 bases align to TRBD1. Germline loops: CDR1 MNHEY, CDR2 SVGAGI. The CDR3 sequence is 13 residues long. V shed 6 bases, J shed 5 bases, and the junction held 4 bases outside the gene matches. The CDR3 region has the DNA TGTGCCAGCAGCCGGGACAGCAACAATGAGCAGTTCTTC. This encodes CASSRDSNNEQFF.

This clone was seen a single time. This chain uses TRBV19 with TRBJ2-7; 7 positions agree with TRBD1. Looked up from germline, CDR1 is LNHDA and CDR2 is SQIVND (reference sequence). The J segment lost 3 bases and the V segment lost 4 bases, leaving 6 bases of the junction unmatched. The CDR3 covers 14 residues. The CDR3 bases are TGTGCCAGTAGTAGAGGGGGCCCAAACTACGAGCAGTACTTC. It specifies CASSRGGPNYEQYF.

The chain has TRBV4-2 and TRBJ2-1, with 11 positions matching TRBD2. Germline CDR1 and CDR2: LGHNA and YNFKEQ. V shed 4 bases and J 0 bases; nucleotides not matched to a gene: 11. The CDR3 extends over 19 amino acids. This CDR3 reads CASSLSGTSGASSYNEQFF. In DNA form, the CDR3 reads TGTGCCAGCAGCCTATCCGGGACTAGCGGAGCCAGCTCCTACAATGAGCAGTTCTTC.

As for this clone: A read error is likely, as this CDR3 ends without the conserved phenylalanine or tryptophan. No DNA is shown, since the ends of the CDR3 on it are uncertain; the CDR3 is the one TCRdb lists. The chain's CDR3 is CASSRRRQGMIL. The gene calls are TRBV28 and TRBJ2-7; the DNA was not used to check the table's D call, TRBD1. The germline V gene encodes CDR1 MDHEN and CDR2 SYDVKM. Including both end residues, the CDR3 is 12 amino acids long.

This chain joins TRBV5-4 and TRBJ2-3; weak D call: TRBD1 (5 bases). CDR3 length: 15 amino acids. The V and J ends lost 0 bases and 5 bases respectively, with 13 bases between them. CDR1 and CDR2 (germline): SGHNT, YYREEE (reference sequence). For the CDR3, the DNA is TGTGCCAGCAGCTTGGATGGCAGGGTGGAAGATACGCAGTATTTT. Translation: CASSLDGRVEDTQYF.

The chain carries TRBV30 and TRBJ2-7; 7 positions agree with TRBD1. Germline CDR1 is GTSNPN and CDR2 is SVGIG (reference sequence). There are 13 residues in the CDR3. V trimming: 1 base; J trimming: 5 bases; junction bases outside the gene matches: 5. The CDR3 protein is CAWSAGTGDEQYF. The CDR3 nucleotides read TGTGCCTGGAGTGCTGGAACAGGGGACGAGCAGTACTTC.

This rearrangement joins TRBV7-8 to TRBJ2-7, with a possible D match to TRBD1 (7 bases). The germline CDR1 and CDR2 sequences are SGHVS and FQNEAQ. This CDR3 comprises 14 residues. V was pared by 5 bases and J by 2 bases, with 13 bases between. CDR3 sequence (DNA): TGTGCCAGCAGCCCGCGGGACAGAGCCTACGAGCAGTACTTC. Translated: CASSPRDRAYEQYF. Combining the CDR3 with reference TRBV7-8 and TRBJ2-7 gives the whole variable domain GAGVSQSPRYKVAKRGQDVALRCDPISGHVSLFWYQQALGQGPEFLTYFQNEAQLDKSGLPSDRFFAERPEGSVSTLKIQRTQQEDSAVYLCASSPRDRAYEQYFGPGTRLTVT.

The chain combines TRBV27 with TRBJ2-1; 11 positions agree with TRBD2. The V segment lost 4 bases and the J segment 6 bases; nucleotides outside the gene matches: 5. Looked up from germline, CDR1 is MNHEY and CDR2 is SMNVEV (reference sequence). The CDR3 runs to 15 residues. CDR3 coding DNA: TGTGCCAGCAGTTCCGTAGCGGGAGGGCGCAATGAGCAGTTCTTC. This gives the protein CASSSVAGGRNEQFF.

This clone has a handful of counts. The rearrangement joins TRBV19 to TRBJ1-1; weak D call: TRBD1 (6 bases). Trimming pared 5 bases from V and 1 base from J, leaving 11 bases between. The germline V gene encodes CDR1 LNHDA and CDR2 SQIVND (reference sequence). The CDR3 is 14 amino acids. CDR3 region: CASSDWGRNTEAFF. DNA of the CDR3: TGTGCCAGTAGTGACTGGGGGCGGAACACTGAAGCTTTCTTT.

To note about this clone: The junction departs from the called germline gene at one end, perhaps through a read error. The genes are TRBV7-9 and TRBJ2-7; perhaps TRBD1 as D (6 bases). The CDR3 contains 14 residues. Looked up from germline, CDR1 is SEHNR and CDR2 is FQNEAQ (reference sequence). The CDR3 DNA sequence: TGTTCCAGCAGCTTAGGGTTACAGGGCTACGAGCAGTACTTC. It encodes CSSSLGLQGYEQYF. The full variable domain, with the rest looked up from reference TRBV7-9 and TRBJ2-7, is DTGVSQNPRHKITKRGQNVTFRCDPISEHNRLYWYRQTLGQGPEFLTYFQNEAQLEKSRLLSDRFSAERPKGSFSTLEIQRTEQGDSAMYLCSSSLGLQGYEQYFGPGTRLTVT.

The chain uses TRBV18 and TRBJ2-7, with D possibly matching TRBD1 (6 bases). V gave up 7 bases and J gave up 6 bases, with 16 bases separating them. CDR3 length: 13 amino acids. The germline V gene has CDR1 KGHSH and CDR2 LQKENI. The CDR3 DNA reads TGTGCCAGCTGCAGGGGTCCCGCGGGCGAGCAGTACTTC. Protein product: CASCRGPAGEQYF. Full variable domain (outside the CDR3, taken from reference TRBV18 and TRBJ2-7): NAGVMQNPRHLVRRRGQEARLRCSPMKGHSHVYWYRQLPEEGLKFMVYLQKENIIDESGMPKERFSAEFPKEGPSILRIQQVVRGDSAAYFCASCRGPAGEQYFGPGTRLTVT.

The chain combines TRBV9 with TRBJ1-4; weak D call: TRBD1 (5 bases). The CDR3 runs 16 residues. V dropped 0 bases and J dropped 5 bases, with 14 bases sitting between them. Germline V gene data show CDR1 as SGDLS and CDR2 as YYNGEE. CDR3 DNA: TGTGCCAGCAGCGTAGATGGGGCAGCGAGAAATGAAAAACTGTTTTTT. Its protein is CASSVDGAARNEKLFF.

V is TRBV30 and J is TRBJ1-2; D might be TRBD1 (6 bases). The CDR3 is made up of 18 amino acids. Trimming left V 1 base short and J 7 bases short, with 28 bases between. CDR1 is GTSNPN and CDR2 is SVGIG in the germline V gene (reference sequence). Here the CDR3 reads CAWSAATAGASFFSGYTF. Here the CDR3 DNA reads TGTGCCTGGAGTGCCGCAACGGCGGGGGCGTCGTTCTTCTCTGGCTACACCTTC.

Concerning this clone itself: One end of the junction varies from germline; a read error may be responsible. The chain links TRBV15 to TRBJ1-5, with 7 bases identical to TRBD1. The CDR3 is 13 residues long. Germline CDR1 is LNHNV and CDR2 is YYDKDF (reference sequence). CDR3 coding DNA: TGTGCCACCGGCAGAACAGGGGTTCAGCCCCAGCATTTT. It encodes CATGRTGVQPQHF.

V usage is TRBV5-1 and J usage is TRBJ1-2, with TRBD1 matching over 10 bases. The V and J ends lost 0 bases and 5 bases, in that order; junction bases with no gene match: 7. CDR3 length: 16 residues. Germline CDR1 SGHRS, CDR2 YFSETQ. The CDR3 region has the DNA TGCGCCAGCAGCTTGGACGTCCCGGGACAGGGGTATGGCTACACCTTC. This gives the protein CASSLDVPGQGYGYTF. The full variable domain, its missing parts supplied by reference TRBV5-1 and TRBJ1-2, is KAGVTQTPRYLIKTRGQQVTLSCSPISGHRSVSWYQQTPGQGLQFLFEYFSETQRNKGNFPGRFSGRQFSNSRSEMNVSTLELGDSALYLCASSLDVPGQGYGYTFGSGTRLTVV.

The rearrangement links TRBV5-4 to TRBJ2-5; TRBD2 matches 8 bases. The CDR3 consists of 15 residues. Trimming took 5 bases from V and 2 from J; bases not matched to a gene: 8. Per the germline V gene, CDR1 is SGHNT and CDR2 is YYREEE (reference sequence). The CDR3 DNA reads TGTGCCAGCAGGGCCGGGACTAGAGTTCAAGAGACCCAGTACTTC. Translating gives CASRAGTRVQETQYF.